The 16 T cell receptor beta chains listed next were all sequenced from one sample in a study of T cells in tumors after PD-1 blockade. Profiling relied on immunoSEQ multiplex PCR, and the TCRdb table lists in-frame clones only, not all of them. In the table there are approximately 30,000 clones, about three quarters of which are singletons. The material sequenced was PBMCs, taken after anti-PD-1 treatment. The receptors derive from a human donor with basal cell carcinoma.

The chain couples TRBV11-3 to TRBJ2-7, with 9 bases fitting TRBD1. Germline V lookup: CDR1 SGHNT, CDR2 YENEEA. The V gene end was trimmed by 3 bases and the J gene end by 4 bases; junction bases not matched to a gene: 4. The CDR3 consists of 14 residues. The CDR3 bases are TGTGCCAGCAGCTTGGAGACAGGGGGGTACGAGCAGTACTTC. As protein: CASSLETGGYEQYF.

This clone was recorded once. The chain combines TRBV19 with TRBJ2-7, with TRBD1 matching over 8 bases. The length of the CDR3 is 16 residues. With V trimmed by 3 bases and J by 5 bases, 12 bases remained unmatched. Germline-derived CDR1 and CDR2 are LNHDA and SQIVND (reference sequence). CDR3: CASSIRRAGGDDEQYF. In nucleotides, the CDR3 is TGTGCCAGTAGTATTAGACGGGCAGGGGGCGACGACGAGCAGTACTTC.

The chain has TRBV2 and TRBJ1-5; 7 nucleotides agree with TRBD1. The CDR3 consists of 15 residues. V dropped 1 base and J dropped 6; count of bases not matched to a gene: 6. CDR1 is SNHLY, CDR2 FYNNEI, per germline. The CDR3 here is CASSEGRGQSQPQHF. The DNA of the CDR3 is TGTGCCAGCAGTGAAGGGAGGGGGCAGAGTCAGCCCCAGCATTTT.

Points on this clone: A clone one base away is much larger, so this may be a read error. Other DNA sequences within the sample encode an identical CDR3. The CDR3 coding sequence is TGCGCCAGCAGCTTGGACAGGGACTATGGCTACACCTTC. Amino acid sequence: CASSLDRDYGYTF. This chain links TRBV5-1 with TRBJ1-2; a weak D match, TRBD1 (6 bases). The CDR3 is made up of 13 amino acids. The V and J ends lost 0 bases and 3 bases respectively, with 6 bases between them. The germline V gene has CDR1 SGHRS and CDR2 YFSETQ.

The CDR3 region is CASSIRQATYGYTF. CDR3 DNA sequence: TGTGCCAGCAGTATACGACAGGCGACGTATGGCTACACCTTC. This chain connects TRBV28 to TRBJ1-2; tentatively, D is TRBD1 (6 bases). V was cut by 5 bases and J by 5 bases, with 15 bases left in between. There are 14 residues in the CDR3. Germline V gives CDR1 MDHEN, CDR2 SYDVKM.

This clone was counted a few times. The chain is built from TRBV9 and TRBJ2-6; tentative D call: TRBD1 (5 bases). Germline assignment: CDR1 SGDLS and CDR2 YYNGEE. V was shortened by 4 bases and J by 0 bases, with 14 bases between the two germline ends. This CDR3 comprises 17 residues. The CDR3 nucleotides are TGTGCCAGCAGCTTGGGCAGGGCCAGCTCTGGGGCCAACGTCCTGACTTTC. Translating it yields CASSLGRASSGANVLTF.

This clone was counted a few times. The V gene is TRBV4-2, the J gene TRBJ1-2; 9 nucleotides match TRBD1. The V and J ends lost 0 bases and 1 base, in that order; junction bases with no gene match: 0. Germline V gene data show CDR1 as LGHNA and CDR2 as YNFKEQ. There are 15 residues in the CDR3. The CDR3 region is CASSQEGQGNYGYTF. The CDR3 region has the DNA TGTGCCAGCAGCCAAGAGGGACAGGGTAACTATGGCTACACCTTC.

The chain is built from TRBV11-3 and TRBJ2-7; the D is unclear. Germline V gene lookup returns CDR1 SGHNT and CDR2 YENEEA. Trimming cost V 9 bases and J 2 bases, with 8 bases left between them. The CDR3 runs to 11 residues. As DNA, the CDR3 is TGTGCCAGTCGCGGCCCCTACGAGCAGTACTTC. This codes for CASRGPYEQYF.

This rearrangement joins TRBV7-9 to TRBJ2-7; D is unresolved. CDR1 and CDR2 from the germline V gene are SEHNR and FQNEAQ (reference sequence). V was pared by 7 bases and J by 0 bases, with 13 bases between. The CDR3 is 14 residues long. This chain's CDR3 is CASTSDASSYEQYF. The CDR3 DNA reads as TGTGCCAGCACCTCTGACGCGAGCTCCTACGAGCAGTACTTC. The complete variable domain, with remaining parts taken from reference TRBV7-9 and TRBJ2-7, reads DTGVSQNPRHKITKRGQNVTFRCDPISEHNRLYWYRQTLGQGPEFLTYFQNEAQLEKSRLLSDRFSAERPKGSFSTLEIQRTEQGDSAMYLCASTSDASSYEQYFGPGTRLTVT.

V usage is TRBV5-4 and J usage is TRBJ1-1; no definite D call. The germline gives CDR1 SGHNT, CDR2 YYREEE (reference sequence). There are 13 residues in the CDR3. Deletions cut 2 bases from V and 1 base from J, with 6 bases between. The CDR3 protein is CASSFSQNTEAFF. CDR3 DNA sequence: TGTGCCAGCAGCTTCTCCCAGAACACTGAAGCTTTCTTT.

This clone turned up a few times. The J gene is TRBJ1-2, the V gene TRBV29-1; 10 positions match TRBD1. The CDR3 runs to 12 residues. The trim removed 7 bases at V and 3 bases at J, leaving 2 bases unmatched. CDR1 is SQVTM, CDR2 ANQGSEA, per germline. Here the CDR3 DNA reads TGCAGCGCTGGGACAGGGGACTATGGCTACACCTTC. Its protein is CSAGTGDYGYTF.

The V gene is TRBV4-2, the J gene TRBJ2-3; 15 positions match TRBD2. This CDR3 spans 17 amino acids. The germline V gene has CDR1 LGHNA and CDR2 YNFKEQ. The V segment lost 0 bases and the J segment 5 bases; nucleotides outside the gene matches: 3. CDR3 residues: CASSQDWTSGRGDTQYF. Written as DNA, the CDR3 is TGTGCCAGCAGCCAAGATTGGACTAGCGGGAGGGGAGATACGCAGTATTTT.

This chain uses TRBV5-4 with TRBJ2-1; 8 bases match TRBD1. With V trimmed by 4 bases and J by 8 bases, 11 bases remained unmatched. Germline V gene sequence: CDR1 SGHNT, CDR2 YYREEE (reference sequence). This CDR3 spans 15 amino acids. CDR3 sequence reads: CASSTAQGASDEQFF. As DNA, the CDR3 is TGTGCCAGCAGCACGGCCCAGGGGGCATCAGATGAGCAGTTCTTC.

This sequence joins TRBV6-5 and TRBJ1-1; 10 positions match TRBD1. Trimming at V came to 7 bases and at J to 4 bases, leaving 6 bases not matched to a gene. The V gene's germline CDR1 is MNHEY and CDR2 SVGAGI. The CDR3 totals 14 residues. The CDR3 loop is CASKRGTGVTEAFF. CDR3 DNA: TGTGCCAGCAAGAGGGGGACAGGGGTCACTGAAGCTTTCTTT.

The chain carries TRBV15 and TRBJ1-4, with D maybe TRBD1 (5 bases). Trimming removed 5 bases at V and 6 bases at J, with 13 bases between. The CDR3 is made up of 14 amino acids. CDR1 and CDR2 (germline): LNHNV, YYDKDF (reference sequence). CDR3 region: CATSVRRGDEKLFF. The CDR3 DNA reads as TGTGCCACCAGCGTCCGGAGGGGCGATGAAAAACTGTTTTTT.

The chain uses TRBV21-1 and TRBJ2-1; no DNA check was done on the table's D call, TRBD2. TRBV21-1 is a listed pseudogene. This CDR3 is 16 amino acids long. The CDR3 reads CASSGPGQRGGGQQFF. In DNA, the CDR3 is TGTGCCAGCAGCGGACCAGGCCAGCGGGGGGGCGGGCAGCAGTTCTTC.